These T cell receptor beta chains were read from a single sample in a study of blood T cell repertoires in COVID-19. Data came from immunoSEQ multiplex PCR; TCRdb stores just in-frame clones and leaves some out. The sample records around 250,000 clones, roughly 80% being singletons. Sequenced material: PBMCs or T cells enriched from blood (not recorded which). These receptors all stem from a man in his forties or fifties who had recovered from COVID-19. CDR3s include the opening cysteine and the closing phenylalanine or tryptophan. The order of the fields is D gene, clone size, J gene, V gene, CDR3 DNA, CDR3 protein. The D gene is left open where the match is weak. Some rows have no size entry. The others give once, few or many, or a class for an expanded clone.

TRBD1	.	TRBJ2-2	TRBV5-1	TGCGCCAGCAGCGCCGGAACAGGGGCCCCCCCCGGGGAGCTGTTTTTT	CASSAGTGAPPGELFF
.	.	TRBJ2-7	TRBV18	TGTGCCAGCTCACCACTTACAGGGACAAAATCCTACGAGCAGTACTTC	CASSPLTGTKSYEQYF
TRBD1	few	TRBJ2-7	TRBV10-3	TGTGCCATCAGGCCGACAGGGCCTAACGAGCAGTACTTC	CAIRPTGPNEQYF
TRBD1	.	TRBJ1-1	TRBV5-8	TGTGCCAGCAGCCGGGGACAGCCGAACACTGAAGCTTTCTTT	CASSRGQPNTEAFF
TRBD2	.	TRBJ2-7	TRBV20-1	TGCAGTGCTAGTCCAGGGACTAGCGGGAGCGGATACGAGCAGTACTTC	CSASPGTSGSGYEQYF
.	.	TRBJ2-2	TRBV2	TGTGCCAGTCGACAGGAGGCGAACGGGGAGCTGTTTTTT	CASRQEANGELFF
.	.	TRBJ2-1	TRBV6-2/TRBV6-3	TGTGCCAGCAGTTACAGTCAACCGGTTTACAATGAGCAGTTCTTC	CASSYSQPVYNEQFF
.	.	TRBJ1-1	TRBV9	TGTGCCAGCAGCGTGATAGTGAACACTGAAGCTTTCTTT	CASSVIVNTEAFF
.	.	TRBJ1-3	TRBV21-1	TGTGCCAGCAGTCCCACCACCCCAGGGTCCTCTGGAAACACCATATATTTT	CASSPTTPGSSGNTIYF
.	.	TRBJ2-7	TRBV9	TGTGCCAGCAGCGTAGACGGCAGGGGCCACGAGCAGTACTTC	CASSVDGRGHEQYF
.	many	TRBJ1-1	TRBV5-1	TGCGCCAGCAGCTTCGGCGCAGGGCAGAACACTGAAGCTTTCTTT	CASSFGAGQNTEAFF
.	.	TRBJ2-3	TRBV18	TGTGCCAGCTCACCACCGCAGGGAGATACGCAGTATTTT	CASSPPQGDTQYF
.	.	TRBJ2-7	TRBV11-2	TGTGCCAGCAGCGCACTAACACGATCTAGCTCCTACGAGCAGTACTTC	CASSALTRSSSYEQYF
TRBD1	few	TRBJ1-2	TRBV3-1/TRBV3-2	TGTGCCAGCAGCCAATTCGCCGGGACAGGGGGCCTATGGGTGAGTGGCTACACCTTC	CASSQFAGTGGLWVSGYTF
TRBD2	.	TRBJ2-1	TRBV10-2	TGCGCCAGCACACCGGGACTAGTTGGCGAGCAGTTCTTC	CASTPGLVGEQFF
.	.	TRBJ1-1	TRBV28	TGTGCCACTACCCTAGGCGACACTGAAGCTTTCTTT	CATTLGDTEAFF
TRBD1	.	TRBJ1-5	TRBV12-5	TGTGCTAGTGGTGACTCTGGGACAGGGATAAATCAGCCCCAGCATTTT	CASGDSGTGINQPQHF
.	few	TRBJ2-7	TRBV5-1	TGCGCCAGCAGCCCCTCTTCCTACGAGCAGTACTTC	CASSPSSYEQYF
TRBD1	.	TRBJ2-7	TRBV11-2	TGTGCCAGCAGCTTAGTTTCCGGGCCAGGGGGAAGCCTCGAGCAGTACTTC	CASSLVSGPGGSLEQYF
.	.	TRBJ2-5	TRBV11-2	TGTGCCAGCAGCTGGGCGCGGGGAGAGACCCAGTACTTC	CASSWARGETQYF
TRBD1	.	TRBJ2-1	TRBV7-9	TGTGCCAGCAGCTCCTGGGACAGCCAGGGTACCTACAATGAGCAGTTCTTC	CASSSWDSQGTYNEQFF
TRBD2	.	TRBJ2-3	TRBV19	TGTGCCAGTAGTATCGCCGCGGGGCTAGCGGGGGTAACAGATACGCAGTATTTT	CASSIAAGLAGVTDTQYF
.	few	TRBJ1-3	TRBV4-1	TGCGCCAGCAGCCCCTCCTATCAGGCTGGAAACACCATATATTTT	CASSPSYQAGNTIYF
.	.	TRBJ2-2	TRBV6-5	TGTGCCAGCAGTTACTCGACGGCAGGGGTGACCGGGGAGCTGTTTTTT	CASSYSTAGVTGELFF
.	.	TRBJ1-1	TRBV19	TGTGCCAGTAGTACTCGACAGGAGCTCACTGAAGCTTTCTTT	CASSTRQELTEAFF
.	few	TRBJ2-3	TRBV13	TGTGCCAGCAGCTCCTCGCGTCTGGATACGCAGTATTTT	CASSSSRLDTQYF
TRBD2	.	TRBJ2-1	TRBV10-2	TGCGCCAGCAAGTTGTCTAGCGGGAGCTATGAGCAGTTCTTC	CASKLSSGSYEQFF
TRBD2	.	TRBJ2-1	TRBV30	TGTGCCTGGAGCAGACCCGGGACTAGCGGGGGGGACAATGAGCAGTTCTTC	CAWSRPGTSGGDNEQFF
TRBD1	.	TRBJ1-2	TRBV27	TGTGCCAGCAGCCACGGACAGGGCTATGGCTACACCTTC	CASSHGQGYGYTF
.	few	TRBJ2-7	TRBV29-1	TGCAGCGCCCAGGGGCCCTCCTACGAGCAGTACTTC	CSAQGPSYEQYF
TRBD1	.	TRBJ1-2	TRBV5-4	TGTGCCAGCAGCCCGACAGGGGGCAGCTATGGCTACACCTTC	CASSPTGGSYGYTF
TRBD2	.	TRBJ2-5	TRBV16	TGTGCCAGCAGCCAATTCCTAGCGGGATCGACCGGCGAGACCCAGTACTTC	CASSQFLAGSTGETQYF
TRBD2	.	TRBJ2-1	TRBV7-3	TGTGCCAGCAGCTCCTACCTTGCGGCTAGCGGCGAGCAGTTCTTC	CASSSYLAASGEQFF
.	.	TRBJ1-2	TRBV3-1/TRBV3-2	TGTGCCAGCAGAAAGGGGGAGCTACATGGCTACACCTTC	CASRKGELHGYTF
.	once	TRBJ2-3	TRBV7-2	TGTGCCAGCAGCTTACAGGGTAACACAGATACGCAGTATTTT	CASSLQGNTDTQYF
TRBD1	.	TRBJ1-1	TRBV5-1	TGCGCCAGCAGCTTGGGGGACAGGGACCGAACTGAAGCTTTCTTT	CASSLGDRDRTEAFF
TRBD2	.	TRBJ2-7	TRBV3-1/TRBV3-2	TGTGCCAGCAGTAGGAGCGGGGGGGTATCCTACGAGCAGTACTTC	CASSRSGGVSYEQYF
.	.	TRBJ2-3	TRBV3-1/TRBV3-2	TGTGCCAGCAGCCAGGGCACCGCAGATACGCAGTATTTT	CASSQGTADTQYF
.	few	TRBJ1-3	TRBV21-1	TGTGCCAGTCCTGGCGGGACCTCTGGAAACACCATATATTTT	CASPGGTSGNTIYF
.	.	TRBJ2-1	TRBV18	TGTGCCAGCTCACGGTCTGGGCCGCCCAACAATGAGCAGTTCTTC	CASSRSGPPNNEQFF
.	.	TRBJ1-5	TRBV7-9	TGTGCCAGCAGCTTAGGTGGGGCCAATCAGCCCCAGCATTTT	CASSLGGANQPQHF
TRBD2	.	TRBJ2-1	TRBV7-9	TGTGCCAGCAGCTTAGTCTTGCAGGTCGGGACTAGCTACGGTGAGCAGTTCTTC	CASSLVLQVGTSYGEQFF
.	.	TRBJ1-5	TRBV19	TGTGCCAGCAGGGTTTATAGCAATCAGCCCCAGCATTTT	CASRVYSNQPQHF
.	.	TRBJ2-2	TRBV6-2/TRBV6-3	TGTGCCAGCAGTTACCTAGGAGGGACGGGCGGGGAGCTGTTTTTT	CASSYLGGTGGELFF
TRBD1	.	TRBJ1-1	TRBV3-1/TRBV3-2	TGTGCCAGCAGCCAAGGTACGGAGGTATCAATAGGGGGCAAGGGAGCTTTCTTT	CASSQGTEVSIGGKGAFF
.	.	TRBJ1-6	TRBV3-1/TRBV3-2	TGTGCCAGCAGCCAACGGGGAGAGGGTAATTCACCCCTCCACTTT	CASSQRGEGNSPLHF
TRBD1	.	TRBJ2-5	TRBV29-1	TGCAGCGCATCACAGGGGGTCAGGGAGACCCAGTACTTC	CSASQGVRETQYF
.	.	TRBJ1-1	TRBV6-1	TGTGCCAGCAGTGAGAGGAGGGTTACTGAAGCTTTCTTT	CASSERRVTEAFF
TRBD1	.	TRBJ2-5	TRBV5-6	TGTGCCAGCAGCTTGTATGTGTCGGACAGGGCAGATGAGACCCAGTACTTC	CASSLYVSDRADETQYF
TRBD2	.	TRBJ2-3	TRBV7-2	TGTACTTCCGGCGGGAGGGCCGTAGATACGCAGTATTTT	CTSGGRAVDTQYF
.	.	TRBJ1-1	TRBV4-1	TGCGCCAGCAGCCAAACCACAGAGAACACTGAAGCTTTCTTT	CASSQTTENTEAFF
TRBD2	.	TRBJ2-7	TRBV7-2	TGTGCCAGCAGATCCCAAGCGGGGCCTTACGAGCAGTACTTC	CASRSQAGPYEQYF